Sequencing of this TCR beta chain was carried out in a study of human T cells and chemical hapten exposure. MiXCR, applied by TCRdb to the RACE reads, yields one record per CDR3 protein. The table has about 340,000 distinct CDR3 sequences, about 7% seen once. The time point was: patch test 1, 2 weeks after DPC sensitization. Treatment given: therapeutic diphenylcyclopropenone sensitization with weekly scalp DPC. To note about this clonotype: At one of its ends the junction is not consistent with the germline gene, which may arise from a read error.

The receptor comes from a woman aged 18 to 35 with alopecia areata. Some clones in this sample may be carry-over from other donors' samples. The source material was whole blood, sampled in connection with sensitization to the hapten diphenylcyclopropenone (DPC).

CDR3 amino acids: CASSLSGYNKQFF. CDR3 DNA sequence: TGTGCCAGCAGTTTGTCGGGATACAATAAGCAGTTCTTC. This chain uses TRBV28 with TRBJ2-1; the D gene is possibly TRBD2 (5 bases). This CDR3 comprises 13 residues. The germline V gene has CDR1 MDHEN and CDR2 SYDVKM. Using reference TRBV28 and TRBJ2-1 for the parts outside the CDR3, the full variable domain is DVKVTQSSRYLVKRTGEKVFLECVQDMDHENMFWYRQDPGLGLRLIYFSYDVKMKEKGDIPEGYSVSREKKERFSLILESASTNQTSMYLCASSLSGYNKQFFGPGTRLTVL.